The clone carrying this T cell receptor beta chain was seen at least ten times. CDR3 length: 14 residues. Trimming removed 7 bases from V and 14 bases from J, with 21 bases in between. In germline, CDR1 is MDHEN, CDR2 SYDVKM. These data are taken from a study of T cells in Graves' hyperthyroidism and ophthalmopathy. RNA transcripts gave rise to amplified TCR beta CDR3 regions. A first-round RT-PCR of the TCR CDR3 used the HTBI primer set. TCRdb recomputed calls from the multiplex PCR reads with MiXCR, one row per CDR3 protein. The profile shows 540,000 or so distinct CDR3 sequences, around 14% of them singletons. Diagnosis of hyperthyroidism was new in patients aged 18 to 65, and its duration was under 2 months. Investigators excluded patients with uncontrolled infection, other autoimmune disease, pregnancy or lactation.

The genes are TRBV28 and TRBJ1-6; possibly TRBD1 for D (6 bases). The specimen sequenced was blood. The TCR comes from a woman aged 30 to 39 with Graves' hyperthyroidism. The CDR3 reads CASTPGVGLGTLHF. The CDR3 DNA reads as TGTGCCAGCACCCCAGGGGTAGGCTTGGGTACCCTCCACTTT.